These 11 T cell receptor beta chains originate from one sample sequenced in a study of blood T cell repertoires in COVID-19. Sequencing used immunoSEQ multiplex PCR; TCRdb keeps in-frame clones, though not all of them. The profile shows some 100,000 clones, approximately 92% of them singletons. Sequencing was performed on peripheral blood. These receptors came from an older man with acute or convalescent COVID-19.

This clone was observed once. This CDR3 is CASSLPTSGMGLYNEQFF. DNA for the CDR3: TGTGCCAGCAGTTTGCCCACTAGCGGGATGGGGTTGTACAATGAGCAGTTCTTC. V and J are TRBV28 and TRBJ2-1, with 10 bases lining up with TRBD2. Per germline, CDR1 MDHEN and CDR2 SYDVKM. With V trimmed by 3 bases and J by 4 bases, 12 bases remained unmatched. CDR3 length: 18 amino acids.

The gene calls are TRBV9 and TRBJ2-7, with D possibly matching TRBD1 (6 bases). V was shortened by 0 bases and J by 2 bases, with 9 bases between the two germline ends. This CDR3 region has 14 residues. The germline gives CDR1 SGDLS, CDR2 YYNGEE. Here the CDR3 DNA reads TGTGCCAGCAGCGTAGTACCAGGGGCCTACGAGCAGTACTTC. The encoded protein is CASSVVPGAYEQYF. Full variable domain (rest looked up from reference TRBV9 and TRBJ2-7): DSGVTQTPKHLITATGQRVTLRCSPRSGDLSVYWYQQSLDQGLQFLIQYYNGEERAKGNILERFSAQQFPDLHSELNLSSLELGDSALYFCASSVVPGAYEQYFGPGTRLTVT.

The chain joins TRBV28 to TRBJ1-1; 7 positions agree with TRBD1. J gave up 2 bases and V 6 bases, and 12 bases lay outside the gene matches. The CDR3 covers 16 residues. Germline V CDR1 and CDR2: MDHEN, SYDVKM. CDR3 sequence reads: CASRTVQGWINTEAFF. The DNA for the CDR3 is TGTGCCAGCAGAACTGTACAGGGGTGGATCAACACTGAAGCTTTCTTT. Using reference TRBV28 and TRBJ1-1 for the parts outside the CDR3, the full variable domain is DVKVTQSSRYLVKRTGEKVFLECVQDMDHENMFWYRQDPGLGLRLIYFSYDVKMKEKGDIPEGYSVSREKKERFSLILESASTNQTSMYLCASRTVQGWINTEAFFGQGTRLTVV.

This clone occurred once. The V gene is TRBV3-1 (or the pseudogene TRBV3-2), the J gene TRBJ2-7; TRBD2 matches 7 bases. Germline-derived CDR1 and CDR2 are LGHDT and YNNKEL (reference sequence). This CDR3 spans 16 amino acids. V dropped 5 bases and J dropped 3; count of bases not matched to a gene: 13. This chain's CDR3 is CASSSSSGAGHYEQYF. CDR3 nucleotides: TGTGCCAGCAGCTCCTCGTCGGGAGCGGGGCACTACGAGCAGTACTTC.

The CDR3 coding sequence is TGTGCCAGCAGCTTAGCGGGGACAGCCTGGGGCTACACCTTC. This sequence encodes CASSLAGTAWGYTF. The chain combines TRBV7-9 with TRBJ1-2, with 7 positions matching TRBD1. V shed 0 bases, J shed 8 bases, and the junction held 6 bases outside the gene matches. The germline V gene encodes CDR1 SEHNR and CDR2 FQNEAQ (reference sequence). CDR3 length: 14 amino acids.

The chain links TRBV5-6 to TRBJ2-1; possible D gene TRBD2, 6 bases. Trimming pared 0 bases from V and 10 bases from J, leaving 17 bases between. The CDR3 sequence is 15 residues long. The germline V gene has CDR1 SGHDT and CDR2 YYEEEE. This chain's CDR3 is CASSLGRGGLREQFF. CDR3 DNA sequence: TGTGCCAGCAGCTTGGGGCGGGGTGGACTTAGGGAGCAGTTCTTC. Looking up the rest from reference TRBV5-6 and TRBJ2-1 gives the full variable domain: DAGVTQSPTHLIKTRGQQVTLRCSPKSGHDTVSWYQQALGQGPQFIFQYYEEEERQRGNFPDRFSGHQFPNYSSELNVNALLLGDSALYLCASSLGRGGLREQFFGPGTRLTVL.

The V call is TRBV6-5, the J call TRBJ2-2, with TRBD2 identical over 7 bases. This CDR3 comprises 14 residues. Germline V gene lookup returns CDR1 MNHEY and CDR2 SVGAGI. The trim removed 10 bases at V and 4 bases at J, leaving 9 bases unmatched. CDR3 sequence: CAIAAGVGTGELFF. CDR3 nucleotides: TGTGCCATTGCCGCGGGAGTCGGCACCGGGGAGCTGTTTTTT.

This rearrangement joins TRBV7-9 to TRBJ1-1; 10 bases agree with TRBD1. This CDR3 is built from 15 residues. Looked up from germline, CDR1 is SEHNR and CDR2 is FQNEAQ (reference sequence). J was trimmed by 3 bases and V by 1 base; bases with no gene match: 2. CDR3 bases: TGTGCCAGCAGCTTAGGACAGGGGGCTTACACTGAAGCTTTCTTT. Protein: CASSLGQGAYTEAFF.

The V call is TRBV14, the J call TRBJ2-1; 7 bases map to TRBD2. J lost 8 bases, V lost 4 bases, and 11 bases had no gene match. The CDR3 has 15 residues. Germline loops: CDR1 SGHDN, CDR2 FVKESK. In DNA form, the CDR3 reads TGTGCCAGCAGCCGAGGCGTCCGACTAGCCGATGAGCAGTTCTTC. Its protein product is CASSRGVRLADEQFF.

The V gene is TRBV10-2, the J gene TRBJ1-2; TRBD1 matches 7 bases. The trim removed 5 bases at V and 3 bases at J, leaving 3 bases unmatched. Germline V gene data show CDR1 as WSHSY and CDR2 as SAAADI. This CDR3 is built from 13 residues. CDR3 in amino acids: CASSRQGDYGYTF. The CDR3 DNA reads as TGCGCCAGCAGTAGACAGGGCGACTATGGCTACACCTTC.

The V call is TRBV7-2, the J call TRBJ1-4; D not certain. Germline V gene lookup returns CDR1 SGHTA and CDR2 FQGNSA. Trimming stripped 5 bases from V and 7 bases from J, with 20 bases between. The CDR3 extends over 16 amino acids. CDR3: CASSPPETRGGEKLFF. As DNA, the CDR3 is TGTGCCAGCAGCCCCCCTGAGACTCGAGGAGGTGAAAAACTGTTTTTT.